The rows below give T cell receptor beta chains drawn from one sample of a study of OX40 agonist ivuxolimab in advanced cancers. The table came from immunoSEQ multiplex PCR; TCRdb's copy has only in-frame clones and leaves some out. The repertoire holds roughly 30,000 clones, roughly 90% seen once, with 45% to 65% in the top ten. The source material was CD4+ or CD8+ T cells sorted from blood, sampled in a trial of the OX40 agonist ivuxolimab. These receptors all come from an adult with an advanced solid tumor such as melanoma, head and neck, liver or kidney cancer. Each CDR3 is given with its conserved first and last residue. A D gene is named only where the DNA matches it firmly. Clone size appears in some rows only: once, few, many, or a class for an expanded clone.

j_call clone_size v_call cdr3_length d_call cdr3_nt cdr3_aa
TRBJ2-1 - TRBV18 12 - TGTGCCAGCTCACCATCAAGGAATGAGCAGTTCTTC CASSPSRNEQFF
TRBJ2-7 few TRBV5-1 12 TRBD2 TGCGCCAGCAGCGTTGGGGGGGACGAGCAGTACTTC CASSVGGDEQYF
TRBJ2-1 - TRBV20-1 11 - TGCAGTGCTAAAATTTACAATGAGCAGTTCTTC CSAKIYNEQFF
TRBJ1-2 - TRBV27 14 TRBD1 TGTGCCAGCAGTTTAAAGACAGGGACTAATGGCTACACCTTC CASSLKTGTNGYTF
TRBJ1-3 - TRBV13 15 - TGTGCCAGCAGCCGCAGGGGCGGTTCTGGAAACACCATATATTTT CASSRRGGSGNTIYF
TRBJ2-5 - TRBV4-1 15 TRBD2 TGCGCCAGCAGCAACCCGGACCGGGGGGGAGAGACCCAGTACTTC CASSNPDRGGETQYF
TRBJ1-1 few TRBV9 14 - TGTGCCAGCAGCTTCGGTTTTAGTAACACTGAAGCTTTCTTT CASSFGFSNTEAFF
TRBJ2-5 - TRBV4-2 17 TRBD2 TGTGCCAGCAGCCAAGATTGGGCTAGCGGACCACAAGAGACCCAGTACTTC CASSQDWASGPQETQYF
TRBJ2-6 - TRBV9 13 - TGTGCCAGCTTCAGGGCTGGGGCCAACGTCCTGACTTTC CASFRAGANVLTF
TRBJ2-3 - TRBV19 15 TRBD2 TGTGCCACCAAAGAGGAGCGGGGGAGCACAGATACGCAGTATTTT CATKEERGSTDTQYF
TRBJ2-1 - TRBV5-6 18 TRBD1 TGTGCCAGCTCGGAGACAGGGGGCCCCCCCGTCTCCTACAATGAGCAGTTCTTC CASSETGGPPVSYNEQFF
TRBJ2-3 - TRBV29-1 15 TRBD2 TGCAGCGTTGAAACTGGGACTAGCGGCACAGATACGCAGTATTTT CSVETGTSGTDTQYF
TRBJ1-6 - TRBV5-1 16 TRBD1 TGCGCCAGCAGCCTCTGGTGGGACAGAGATAATTCACCCCTCCACTTT CASSLWWDRDNSPLHF
TRBJ2-1 - TRBV11-3 17 TRBD2 TGTGCCAGCAGCTTATTTGCGGGGGGGTCCTCCTACAATGAGCAGTTCTTC CASSLFAGGSSYNEQFF
TRBJ1-2 - TRBV4-1 14 - TGCGCCAGCAGCCCGGACAGTGAAGGCTATGGCTACACCTTC CASSPDSEGYGYTF
TRBJ1-1 - TRBV6-4 14 - TGTGCCAGCAGTGACTCCAGGGGAAAGACTGAAGCTTTCTTT CASSDSRGKTEAFF
TRBJ1-5 few TRBV19 17 - TGTGCCAGTAGTATAGGTTTTATGGTCGCCCAAAATCAGCCCCAGCATTTT CASSIGFMVAQNQPQHF
TRBJ2-7 - TRBV4-1 14 - TGCGCCAGCAGCCAGAGTACAGGGATCTACGAGCAGTACTTC CASSQSTGIYEQYF
TRBJ2-7 - TRBV10-3 16 - TGTGCCATCAGTGAGTCAATAGGGGGGCGCCGCGACGAGCAGTACTTC CAISESIGGRRDEQYF
TRBJ1-2 - TRBV7-2 14 - TGTGCCAGCAGCTTATCCCAGTACGACTATGGCTACACCTTC CASSLSQYDYGYTF
TRBJ2-3 - TRBV7-6 16 TRBD2 TGTGCCAGCGCCCCGGGGAGCGGGGGGGAGGCAGATACGCAGTATTTT CASAPGSGGEADTQYF
TRBJ2-7 - TRBV27 13 - TGTGCCAGCAGTTTGGTAGGGCCCGGCGAGCAGTACTTC CASSLVGPGEQYF
TRBJ1-2 - TRBV28 14 - TGTGCCAGCAGCGATGTGGGAGCCTACTATGGCTACACCTTC CASSDVGAYYGYTF
TRBJ1-1 - TRBV5-4 13 - TGTGCCAGCAGCCCGGGACTGGACACTGAAGCTTTCTTT CASSPGLDTEAFF
TRBJ2-1 - TRBV7-7 14 TRBD1 TGTGCCAGCAGCTTGACCACAGGGGGTAGTGAGCAGTTCTTC CASSLTTGGSEQFF
TRBJ1-2 - TRBV29-1 15 - TGCAGCGTTGACGGGGGGGGCGAGAAGGGCTATGGCTACACCTTC CSVDGGGEKGYGYTF
TRBJ2-2 - TRBV11-3 12 - TGTGCCAGCAGCTTATACACCGGGGAGCTGTTTTTT CASSLYTGELFF
TRBJ1-1 few TRBV19 13 - TGTGCCAGTATGATGGTGAAGAACACTGAAGCTTTCTTT CASMMVKNTEAFF
TRBJ2-5 - TRBV4-3 13 - TGCGCCAGCAGCCAAGTTCGCCAAGAGACCCAGTACTTC CASSQVRQETQYF
TRBJ2-3 - TRBV4-1 15 TRBD2 TGCGCCAGCAGCGGTGGACTAGCGGTCACAGATACGCAGTATTTT CASSGGLAVTDTQYF
TRBJ1-2 few TRBV30 13 - TGTGCCTGGAGTCCACAGGGACCAGCTGGCTACACCTTC CAWSPQGPAGYTF
TRBJ2-7 - TRBV11-2 14 - TGTGCCAGCACCTACTCTAGGGGAGCCTACGAGCAGTACTTC CASTYSRGAYEQYF
TRBJ2-5 - TRBV4-3 15 - TGCGCCAGCAGCCAAGATACGGCTAGTCGAGAGACCCAGTACTTC CASSQDTASRETQYF
TRBJ2-5 once TRBV30 13 TRBD1 TGTGCCTGGAGTACGGGACAGGAAGAGACCCAGTACTTC CAWSTGQEETQYF
TRBJ1-2 - TRBV7-2 15 TRBD1 TGTGCCAGCAGCTCCAGTGGGACAGGGCTATATGGCTACACCTTC CASSSSGTGLYGYTF
TRBJ2-7 - TRBV19 13 TRBD1 TGTGCCAGTAGCCCTGGGACAGGCTACGAGCAGTACTTC CASSPGTGYEQYF
TRBJ2-7 - TRBV18 16 - TGTGCCAGCTCCCCCCAGTGGGAAGGGGCTTCCTACGAGCAGTACTTC CASSPQWEGASYEQYF
TRBJ2-7 - TRBV28 15 - TGTGCCAGCAGTACCCAATTCGAGGGGGTTGGCGAGCAGTACTTC CASSTQFEGVGEQYF
TRBJ1-2 - TRBV28 16 - TGTGCCAGCAGTTCCATGGGTCCCCAGGTTAGCTATGGCTACACCTTC CASSSMGPQVSYGYTF
TRBJ1-2 - TRBV2 12 TRBD1 TGTGCCAGCAGCTATCCTGGACAGGCTCCCCCCTTC CASSYPGQAPPF
TRBJ2-7 - TRBV27 14 - TGTGCCAGCAGTCAAAAACACGGGTCACGCGAGCAGTACTTC CASSQKHGSREQYF
TRBJ1-1 - TRBV5-1 13 - TGCGCCAGCAGCTTAACGGGGTACACTGAAGCTTTCTTT CASSLTGYTEAFF
TRBJ2-1 - TRBV30 13 - TGTGCCTGGAGTTTTGGCATTTTCAATGAGCAGTTCTTC CAWSFGIFNEQFF
TRBJ1-3 - TRBV7-7 14 - TGTGCCAGCAGCTTAGCCGAGGCTGGAAACACCATATATTTT CASSLAEAGNTIYF
TRBJ1-3 - TRBV6-5 12 - TGTGCCAGCATGGGCCCTGGAAACACCATATATTTT CASMGPGNTIYF
TRBJ2-1 - TRBV10-1 16 TRBD1 TGCGCCAGCAGTGGCTACTCAGGGGGACCCTACAATGAGCAGTTCTTC CASSGYSGGPYNEQFF
TRBJ2-5 - TRBV20-1 11 - TGCAGTGCTAGAACCGGGAAGACCCAGTACTTC CSARTGKTQYF
TRBJ2-7 - TRBV9 16 TRBD1 TGTGCCAGCAGCGTAGCTGGGACAGGGAGCTCCTACGAGCAGTACTTC CASSVAGTGSSYEQYF
TRBJ1-6 - TRBV6-1 14 - TGTGCCAGCAGTGAGTGGCCCTTCAGTTCACCCCTCCACTTT CASSEWPFSSPLHF
TRBJ2-6 - TRBV9 18 - TGTGCCAGCAGCGTAGTTCAGGACAGTGAAGGTTGGGCCAACGTCCTGACTTTC CASSVVQDSEGWANVLTF
TRBJ2-5 - TRBV7-8 17 TRBD2 TGTGCCAGCAGCGCCCTAGCGGGGGGTTTCTTACAAGAGACCCAGTACTTC CASSALAGGFLQETQYF
TRBJ2-1 - TRBV2 12 - TGTGCCAGCAGTGATAGGGATCACGAGCAGTTCTTC CASSDRDHEQFF